Given below is one T cell receptor beta chain in context. The antigen is not known. Only in-frame clones appear in the TCRdb table, and some are missing; sequencing was by immunoSEQ multiplex PCR. Of roughly 1,800,000 clones in the sample, about 95% were seen once. These data originate in a study of shared clonotypes between healthy human individuals. Selected positively for CCR7 and CD45RO-negative, naive CD8 cells excluded terminally differentiated effector memory CD45RA+ cells. Recent vaccinations or acute infections were absent in the healthy HIV-negative adult donors. CDR1 SNHLY and CDR2 FYNNEI come from the germline V gene. There are 15 residues in the CDR3. The V and J ends lost 7 bases and 4 bases, in that order; junction bases with no gene match: 7. Findings and limits, study-wide: Against clonotypes common to all four donors, non-shared ones had lower generation probabilities.

The V call is TRBV2, the J call TRBJ2-7, with 13 bases lining up with TRBD2. The source of this sequence is a man between 18 and 35 years old in good health. The sequencing input was naive CD8+ T cells sorted from blood. DNA for the CDR3: TGTGCCAGCATCAAGACTAGCGGGGGGCTTTACGAGCAGTACTTC. Protein product: CASIKTSGGLYEQYF.